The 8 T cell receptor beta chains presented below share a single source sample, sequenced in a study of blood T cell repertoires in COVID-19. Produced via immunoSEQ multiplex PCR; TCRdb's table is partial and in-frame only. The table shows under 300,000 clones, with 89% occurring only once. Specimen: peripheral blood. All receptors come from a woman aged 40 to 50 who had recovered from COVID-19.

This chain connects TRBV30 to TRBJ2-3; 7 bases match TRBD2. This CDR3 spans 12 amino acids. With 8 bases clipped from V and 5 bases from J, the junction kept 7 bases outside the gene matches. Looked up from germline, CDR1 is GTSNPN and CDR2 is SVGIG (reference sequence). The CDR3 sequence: CAHGRWGDTQYF. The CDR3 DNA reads TGTGCCCACGGGAGGTGGGGAGATACGCAGTATTTT.

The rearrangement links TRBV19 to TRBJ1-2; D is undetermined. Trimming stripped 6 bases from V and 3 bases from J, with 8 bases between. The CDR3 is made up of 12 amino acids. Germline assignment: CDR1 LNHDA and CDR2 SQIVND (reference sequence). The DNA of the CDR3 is TGTGCCAGTAGGGGCTGGGACTATGGCTACACCTTC. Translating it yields CASRGWDYGYTF. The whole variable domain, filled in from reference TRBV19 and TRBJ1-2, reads DGGITQSPKYLFRKEGQNVTLSCEQNLNHDAMYWYRQDPGQGLRLIYYSQIVNDFQKGDIAEGYSVSREKKESFPLTVTSAQKNPTAFYLCASRGWDYGYTFGSGTRLTVV.

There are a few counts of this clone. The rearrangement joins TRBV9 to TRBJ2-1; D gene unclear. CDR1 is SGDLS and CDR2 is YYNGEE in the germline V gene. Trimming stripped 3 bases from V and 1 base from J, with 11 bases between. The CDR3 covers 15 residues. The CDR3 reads CASSATPNSYNEQFF. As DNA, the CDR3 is TGTGCCAGCAGCGCTACGCCAAATTCCTACAATGAGCAGTTCTTC.

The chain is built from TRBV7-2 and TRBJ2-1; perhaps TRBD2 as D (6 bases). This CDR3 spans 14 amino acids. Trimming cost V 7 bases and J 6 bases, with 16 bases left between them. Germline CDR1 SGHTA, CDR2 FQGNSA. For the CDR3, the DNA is TGTGCCAGCACGCCGGGAGTCACGGGCAATGAGCAGTTCTTC. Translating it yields CASTPGVTGNEQFF.

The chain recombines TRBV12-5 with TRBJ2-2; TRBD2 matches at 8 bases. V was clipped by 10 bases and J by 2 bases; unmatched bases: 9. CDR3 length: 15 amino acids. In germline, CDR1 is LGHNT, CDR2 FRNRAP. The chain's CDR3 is CATSLGGVNTGELFF. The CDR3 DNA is TGTGCTACATCCCTCGGGGGGGTAAACACCGGGGAGCTGTTTTTT.

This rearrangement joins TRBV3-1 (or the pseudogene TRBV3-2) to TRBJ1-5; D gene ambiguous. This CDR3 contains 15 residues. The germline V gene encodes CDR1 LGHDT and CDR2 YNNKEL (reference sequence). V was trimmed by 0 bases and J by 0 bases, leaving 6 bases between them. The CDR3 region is CASSQDGISNQPQHF. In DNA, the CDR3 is TGTGCCAGCAGCCAAGACGGGATTAGCAATCAGCCCCAGCATTTT.

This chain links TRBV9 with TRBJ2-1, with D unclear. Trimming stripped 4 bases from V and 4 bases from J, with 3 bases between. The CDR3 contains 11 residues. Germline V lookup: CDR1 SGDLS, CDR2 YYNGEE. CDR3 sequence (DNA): TGTGCCAGCAGCTTATACAATGAGCAGTTCTTC. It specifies CASSLYNEQFF.

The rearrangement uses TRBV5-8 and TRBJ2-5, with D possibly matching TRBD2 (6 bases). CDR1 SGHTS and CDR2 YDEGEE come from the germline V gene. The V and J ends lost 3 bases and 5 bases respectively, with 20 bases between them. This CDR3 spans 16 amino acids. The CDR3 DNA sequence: TGTGCCAGCAGCTCGCTAGGGGAAGCGGGCCAGGAGACCCAGTACTTC. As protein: CASSSLGEAGQETQYF.